The present entry profiles one TCR beta chain with its context. Some 30,000 T cell genomes (approximately 0.2 ug DNA) went into each sorted-subset replicate. Assay: immunoSEQ multiplex PCR; the TCRdb copy retains only in-frame clones and omits some. The table shows hundreds of thousands of clones, with 85% to 95% occurring only once. This entry is derived from a study of shared clonotypes between healthy human individuals. CD8 cells classed as naive were CD45RO-negative and positively selected for CCR7, excluding terminally differentiated effector memory CD45RA+ cells. This receptor was taken from a woman aged 30 to 39 in good health. The sequenced sample consisted of naive CD8+ T cells sorted from blood.

The DNA for the CDR3 is TGTGCCAGAGACCTCGGACTAGCGGGAGACGAGCAGTACTTC. Translated, it gives CARDLGLAGDEQYF. The chain carries TRBV19 and TRBJ2-7; TRBD2 agrees at 13 bases. The CDR3 spans 14 residues. With 9 bases clipped from V and 5 bases from J, the junction kept 7 bases outside the gene matches. Germline V gene sequence: CDR1 LNHDA, CDR2 SQIVND (reference sequence).